This TCR beta chain was sequenced in a study of T cells after yellow fever vaccination. Comments on this clonotype: Its antigen is undetermined.

TCRdb analysed the 5' RACE reads with MiXCR anew, one entry per CDR3 protein. The sample records about 630,000 distinct CDR3 sequences, roughly 12% being singletons. The germline CDR1 and CDR2 sequences are ENHRY and SYGVKD. V gave up 6 bases and J gave up 5 bases; unmatched junction bases: 6. The CDR3 covers 14 residues. Study-wide results and caveats: Just a small share of clonotypes turned up in the CD4 compartment as well as the CD8 compartment. Subsequent booster samples again held most clones from primary vaccination (nearly 98% CD4, over 80% CD8).

Here the sequenced sample was PBMCs, taken on the day of the yellow fever booster vaccination. The rearrangement links TRBV10-3 to TRBJ2-7, with TRBD2 matching 11 bases. This clonotype was obtained from a man aged 25 to 40 who received the YFV17D yellow fever vaccine. The CDR3 DNA reads TGTGCCATCAGCTATAGCGGGAGGGGGGACGAGCAGTACTTC. Translation: CAISYSGRGDEQYF.